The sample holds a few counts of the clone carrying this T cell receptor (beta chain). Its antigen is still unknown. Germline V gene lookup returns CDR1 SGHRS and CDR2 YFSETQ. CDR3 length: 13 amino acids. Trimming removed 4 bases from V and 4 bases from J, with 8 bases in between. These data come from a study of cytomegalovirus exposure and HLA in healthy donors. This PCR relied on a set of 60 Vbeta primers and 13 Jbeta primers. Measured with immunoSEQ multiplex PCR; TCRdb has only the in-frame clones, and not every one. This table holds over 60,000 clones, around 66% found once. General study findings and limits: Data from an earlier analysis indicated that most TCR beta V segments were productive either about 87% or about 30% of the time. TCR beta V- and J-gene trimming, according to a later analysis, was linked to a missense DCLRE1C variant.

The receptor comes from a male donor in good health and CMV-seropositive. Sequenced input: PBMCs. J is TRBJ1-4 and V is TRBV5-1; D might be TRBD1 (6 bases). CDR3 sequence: CASSPGHNEKLFF. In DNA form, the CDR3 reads TGCGCCAGCAGCCCGGGACATAATGAAAAACTGTTTTTT.